This T cell receptor beta chain originates from a study of T-cell reconstitution after alpha-beta-depleted transplantation in children. Ten or more counts support this clonotype. V trimming: 5 bases; J trimming: 4 bases; junction bases outside the gene matches: 2. This CDR3 contains 15 residues. The germline V gene encodes CDR1 DFQATT and CDR2 SNEGSKA (reference sequence). During its preparation, the TCRbeta library received unique molecular identifiers. MiXCR was run by TCRdb on the PCR reads, yielding one entry per CDR3 protein. In the table there are hundreds of thousands of distinct CDR3 sequences, roughly 17% of which are singletons.

The chain recombines TRBV20-1 with TRBJ2-1; 16 bases align to TRBD2. The sequencing used PBMCs from the stem cell graft donor, collected from the stem cell graft. The clonotype was recovered from a human donor who donated a stem cell graft to a child with acute myeloid leukemia. The CDR3 DNA reads TGCAGTGCTGGGACTAGCGGGGGGGGTTACAATGAGCAGTTCTTC. This gives the protein CSAGTSGGGYNEQFF.